Each of the 18 T cell receptor beta chains below was sequenced from the same sample in a study of Graves' ophthalmopathy and Graves' hyperthyroidism. From RNA, the CDR3 regions of TCR beta chains were amplified and sequenced. Second-round multiplex PCR followed a first-round RT-PCR using HTBI primers. Using its own MiXCR run on the multiplex PCR reads, TCRdb lists one record per CDR3 protein. This sample has 150,000 to 200,000 distinct CDR3 sequences, with around two fifths found just once. Sequences were obtained from peripheral blood. Receptors were obtained from a woman aged 40 to 49 with Graves' ophthalmopathy.

This sequence joins TRBV11-2 and TRBJ2-7; 9 nucleotides line up with TRBD1. V lost 4 bases and J lost 3; bases outside the gene matches: 7. CDR1 is SGHAT, CDR2 FQNNGV, per germline. The CDR3 runs 15 residues. The CDR3 nucleotides read TGTGCCAGCAGCTCGCCGGGACAGGGTATCTACGAGCAGTACTTC. It codes for CASSSPGQGIYEQYF. The full variable domain, completed using reference TRBV11-2 and TRBJ2-7, is EAGVAQSPRYKIIEKRQSVAFWCNPISGHATLYWYQQILGQGPKLLIQFQNNGVVDDSQLPKDRFSAERLKGVDSTLKIQPAKLEDSAVYLCASSSPGQGIYEQYFGPGTRLTVT.

The chain carries TRBV6-2 or TRBV6-3 and TRBJ2-1, with unresolved D. The CDR3 is 21 amino acids. With 0 bases removed from V and 4 bases from J, the gap between germline ends came to 28 bases. From germline, CDR1 is MNHEY and CDR2 SVGEGT. The CDR3 nucleotides are TGTGCCAGCAGTTACTCGTCCTCAGTGGCCCGCTCCCGCACCAGTTACAATGAGCAGTTCTTC. Translation gives CASSYSSSVARSRTSYNEQFF.

The chain joins TRBV27 to TRBJ2-7; 12 bases map to TRBD2. The CDR3 spans 12 residues. J was trimmed by 10 bases and V by 8 bases; bases with no gene match: 6. CDR1 is MNHEY and CDR2 is SMNVEV in the germline V gene (reference sequence). CDR3 nucleotides: TGTGCCAGCGGCTTGACTAGCGGGAGCCAGTACTTC. Translating gives CASGLTSGSQYF.

In its sample, this clonotype was seen many times. This chain uses TRBV7-2 with TRBJ2-3, with D perhaps matching TRBD1 (5 bases). The CDR3 is 14 amino acids. V lost 5 bases and J lost 5, with 14 bases in between. Germline CDR1 is SGHTA and CDR2 is FQGNSA. The CDR3 DNA reads as TGTGCCAGCAGCGTCGGCCTCCAGGGAGATACGCAGTATTTT. Translated, it gives CASSVGLQGDTQYF.

Many counts were recorded for this clonotype. V usage is TRBV6-6 and J usage is TRBJ1-1, with 7 nucleotides matching TRBD1. CDR3 length: 14 amino acids. In germline, CDR1 is MNHNY, CDR2 SVGAGI (reference sequence). Trimming took 6 bases from V and 1 from J; bases not matched to a gene: 5. The CDR3 sequence is CASSSQGENTEAFF. CDR3 nucleotide sequence: TGTGCCAGCAGCTCCCAGGGGGAGAACACTGAAGCTTTCTTT.

J is TRBJ1-6 and V is TRBV15; a possible D gene is TRBD1 (5 bases). V lost 0 bases to trimming and J lost 11 bases, with 11 bases between them. Germline V gives CDR1 LNHNV, CDR2 YYDKDF (reference sequence). The CDR3 is 14 residues long. The CDR3 here is CATSRETQGAPLHF. CDR3 sequence (DNA): TGTGCCACCAGCAGAGAAACCCAGGGAGCACCCCTCCACTTT.

The sample holds many counts of this clonotype. As DNA, the CDR3 is TGCGCCACTCACGGGGAAACTGGCTACACCTTC. This codes for CATHGETGYTF. The chain couples TRBV10-2 to TRBJ1-2; the D is unclear. Trimming cost V 10 bases and J 7 bases, with 13 bases left between them. The CDR3 runs to 11 residues. CDR1 is WSHSY, CDR2 SAAADI, per germline.

This clonotype was seen many times. The rearrangement links TRBV14 to TRBJ2-5, with D possibly being TRBD1 (5 bases). Trimming took off 4 bases at V and 5 bases at J, with 17 bases between the two ends. Looked up from germline, CDR1 is SGHDN and CDR2 is FVKESK. The CDR3 length is 15 residues. This CDR3 is CASSRFKGQLETQYF. The CDR3 nucleotides are TGTGCCAGCAGCCGATTCAAGGGGCAATTGGAGACCCAGTACTTC.

The rearrangement links TRBV9 to TRBJ2-7, with D possibly matching TRBD1 (5 bases). Germline CDR1 is SGDLS and CDR2 is YYNGEE. CDR3 length equals 14 residues. V was clipped by 6 bases and J by 2 bases, with 15 bases between them. The CDR3 region has the DNA TGTGCCAGCACCAGGGCGGCAGACACCTACGAGCAGTACTTC. As protein: CASTRAADTYEQYF.

The sample holds many counts of this clonotype. V is TRBV19 and J is TRBJ1-2; TRBD1 aligns across 7 bases. CDR3 length: 11 amino acids. The J segment lost 6 bases and the V segment lost 8 bases, leaving 3 bases of the junction unmatched. Per the germline V gene, CDR1 is LNHDA and CDR2 is SQIVND (reference sequence). The CDR3 DNA reads as TGTGCCAGTGGACAGGTCCATGGCTACACCTTC. The encoded protein is CASGQVHGYTF.

This clonotype was found many times. The chain carries TRBV2 and TRBJ1-2, with D uncertain. Trimming took 2 bases from V and 5 from J, leaving 12 bases between them. The CDR3 length is 14 residues. Germline V CDR1 and CDR2: SNHLY, FYNNEI. The DNA of the CDR3 is TGTGCCAGCAGTGAAAGCAGTAGGGTTTATGGCTACACCTTC. Its protein product is CASSESSRVYGYTF.

This clonotype was counted ten times or more. The genes are TRBV7-3 and TRBJ2-2; D remains ambiguous. Germline lookup yields CDR1 SGHTA and CDR2 FQGTGA. The CDR3 totals 13 residues. Trimming pared 2 bases from V and 6 bases from J, leaving 7 bases between. CDR3 residues: CASSLALAGELFF. Written as DNA, the CDR3 is TGTGCCAGCAGCTTAGCTTTGGCCGGGGAGCTGTTTTTT.

This clonotype was seen more than once but under ten times. This chain's CDR3 is CASSLGPHYLEQYF. CDR3 nucleotides: TGTGCCAGCAGCTTGGGACCCCATTACTTGGAGCAGTACTTC. This chain joins TRBV6-2 or TRBV6-3 and TRBJ2-7; D might be TRBD1 or TRBD2, each matching 5 bases. V was clipped by 6 bases and J by 7 bases, with 19 bases between them. Germline V CDR1 and CDR2: MNHEY, SVGEGT. The CDR3 covers 14 residues.

In this sample, this clonotype turned up many times. The rearrangement links TRBV7-2 to TRBJ2-7; TRBD2 agrees at 8 bases. This CDR3 spans 14 amino acids. Germline V lookup: CDR1 SGHTA, CDR2 FQGNSA. With V trimmed by 5 bases and J by 3 bases, 6 bases remained unmatched. The CDR3 loop is CASSQGLEYYEQYF. The CDR3 nucleotides read TGTGCCAGCAGCCAGGGACTAGAATACTACGAGCAGTACTTC.

This clonotype was seen ten or more times. The chain combines TRBV5-1 with TRBJ2-2, with 8 bases fitting TRBD1. V lost 4 bases and J lost 5; bases outside the gene matches: 10. The CDR3 loop spans 16 amino acids. Per germline, CDR1 SGHRS and CDR2 YFSETQ. The CDR3 sequence: CASSPVDREYTGELFF. The CDR3 bases are TGCGCCAGCAGCCCGGTGGACAGGGAGTATACCGGGGAGCTGTTTTTT.

CDR3 nucleotides: TGTGCCAGCAGTTTAGAGGGGGCGCCCTACGAGCAGTACTTC. Amino acid sequence: CASSLEGAPYEQYF. This chain uses TRBV28 with TRBJ2-7, with 7 bases aligning to TRBD1. J lost 2 bases, V lost 2 bases, and 3 bases had no gene match. This CDR3 has 14 amino acids. Germline-derived CDR1 and CDR2 are MDHEN and SYDVKM.

This rearrangement joins TRBV7-2 to TRBJ2-7; D unclear. V lost 2 bases and J 6 bases, leaving 8 bases between the germline ends. Germline V gene data show CDR1 as SGHTA and CDR2 as FQGNSA. CDR3 length: 12 residues. CDR3 nucleotide sequence: TGTGCCAGCAGCTTAAAGCGAGGCGAGCAGTACTTC. It translates to CASSLKRGEQYF.

The sample holds a few counts of this clonotype. J is TRBJ1-5 and V is TRBV6-5, with D tentatively TRBD1 (5 bases). This CDR3 comprises 17 residues. The V end was cut by 0 bases, the J end by 1 base, with 13 bases between. Per the germline V gene, CDR1 is MNHEY and CDR2 is SVGAGI. CDR3 DNA: TGTGCCAGCAGTTACTCGATTGGGGGGTCGAGCAATCAGCCCCAGCATTTT. Amino acid sequence: CASSYSIGGSSNQPQHF.